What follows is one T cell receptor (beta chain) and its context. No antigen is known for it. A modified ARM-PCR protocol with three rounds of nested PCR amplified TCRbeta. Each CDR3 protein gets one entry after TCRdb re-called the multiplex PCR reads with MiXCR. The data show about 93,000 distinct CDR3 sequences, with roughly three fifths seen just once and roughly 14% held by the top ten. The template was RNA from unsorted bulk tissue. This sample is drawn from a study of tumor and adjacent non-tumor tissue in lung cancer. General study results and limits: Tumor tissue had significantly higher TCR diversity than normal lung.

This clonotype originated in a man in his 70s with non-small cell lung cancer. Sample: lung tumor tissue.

This CDR3 is CASSSRHGDEQYF. The CDR3 DNA reads TGTGCCAGCAGTTCGAGACATGGGGATGAGCAGTACTTC. The chain employs TRBV12-3 or TRBV12-4 and TRBJ2-7; D not certain. Trimming stripped 4 bases from V and 7 bases from J, with 14 bases between. This CDR3 has 13 residues.